The 20 T cell receptor beta chains presented below share a single source sample, sequenced in a study of radiation and T cells in renal cell carcinoma. Produced via immunoSEQ multiplex PCR; TCRdb's table is partial and in-frame only. Of 150,000 to 180,000 clones in the sample, about nine tenths are singletons; the top ten hold approximately 12%. This sample's time point: blood 2 weeks post-SBRT. Regarding treatment: 15 Gy SBRT to primary tumor, nephrectomy 4 weeks later. Specimen: blood, collected from a patient whose treatment included radiotherapy and nephrectomy. The receptors stem from a woman aged 45-59 years with renal cell carcinoma.

The V and J genes are TRBV5-4 and TRBJ1-4; D unresolved. The germline V and J ends were trimmed by 0 bases and 3 bases, with 9 bases remaining between them. The V gene's germline CDR1 is SGHNT and CDR2 YYREEE (reference sequence). This CDR3 contains 15 residues. This CDR3 reads CASSLAREPNEKLFF. The CDR3 bases are TGTGCCAGCAGCTTGGCAAGGGAGCCTAATGAAAAACTGTTTTTT.

V and J are TRBV27 and TRBJ2-1, with 8 positions matching TRBD1. The germline gives CDR1 MNHEY, CDR2 SMNVEV (reference sequence). V trimming: 8 bases; J trimming: 9 bases; junction bases outside the gene matches: 6. The CDR3 extends over 12 amino acids. In DNA form, the CDR3 reads TGTGCCAGCGAAGGACAGGGCGGTGAGCAGTTCTTC. Protein sequence: CASEGQGGEQFF.

The chain links TRBV11-2 to TRBJ1-1, with D hard to call. The CDR3 runs to 13 residues. The ends were cut back, 5 bases at V and 1 base at J, with 8 bases in the middle. Germline V lookup: CDR1 SGHAT, CDR2 FQNNGV. CDR3 protein: CASSHQSNTEAFF. The CDR3 DNA follows: TGTGCCAGCAGCCATCAATCGAACACTGAAGCTTTCTTT.

V is TRBV4-3 and J is TRBJ2-3; the D gene is possibly TRBD2 (6 bases). Deletions cut 0 bases from V and 0 bases from J, with 10 bases between. This CDR3 is 16 amino acids long. Per germline, CDR1 LGHNA and CDR2 YSLEER. Here the CDR3 DNA reads TGCGCCAGCAGCCAAGATTACGGGGGTAGCACAGATACGCAGTATTTT. Amino acids: CASSQDYGGSTDTQYF.

The V call is TRBV5-1, the J call TRBJ1-4; TRBD1 aligns across 7 bases. J was trimmed by 17 bases and V by 2 bases; bases with no gene match: 15. The CDR3 consists of 14 residues. CDR1 is SGHRS, CDR2 YFSETQ, per germline. In nucleotides, the CDR3 is TGCGCCAGCAGCTTCGGGACAGAGGGGCCCGGGCTTTTTTTT. Translation: CASSFGTEGPGLFF. Full variable domain (missing parts from reference TRBV5-1 and TRBJ1-4): KAGVTQTPRYLIKTRGQQVTLSCSPISGHRSVSWYQQTPGQGLQFLFEYFSETQRNKGNFPGRFSGRQFSNSRSEMNVSTLELGDSALYLCASSFGTEGPGLFFGSGTQLSVL.

The chain is built from TRBV7-9 and TRBJ1-5, with 10 bases fitting TRBD1. The CDR3 contains 14 residues. Germline V CDR1 and CDR2: SEHNR, FQNEAQ (reference sequence). V shed 5 bases, J shed 5 bases, and the junction held 3 bases outside the gene matches. For the CDR3, the DNA is TGTGCCAGCAGCACGACAGGGGGCCATCAGCCCCAGCATTTT. Translated, it gives CASSTTGGHQPQHF.

The DNA of the CDR3 is TGTGCCAGCAGCTTGGCCGGGAGGTTCAACACTGAAGCTTTCTTT. Amino acid sequence: CASSLAGRFNTEAFF. The rearrangement joins TRBV5-5 to TRBJ1-1; D remains ambiguous. Germline CDR1 SGHKS, CDR2 YYEKEE (reference sequence). This CDR3 spans 15 amino acids. The V end was cut by 0 bases, the J end by 2 bases, with 11 bases between.

V gene TRBV6-4 combines with J gene TRBJ1-1; no clear D gene. There are 13 residues in the CDR3. The germline V gene has CDR1 MRHNA and CDR2 SNTAGT. With 5 bases removed from V and 1 base from J, the gap between germline ends came to 8 bases. CDR3 sequence: CASSSFQNTEAFF. The DNA of the CDR3 is TGTGCCAGCAGTTCGTTTCAGAACACTGAAGCTTTCTTT.

The rearrangement uses TRBV2 and TRBJ2-6; D may be TRBD1 (6 bases). CDR1 is SNHLY and CDR2 is FYNNEI in the germline V gene. Trimming cost V 7 bases and J 2 bases, with 18 bases left between them. The CDR3 loop spans 17 amino acids. CDR3 DNA: TGTGCCAGCACGTGGGGGCAGGGGAGTGCTGGGGCCAACGTCCTGACTTTC. It codes for CASTWGQGSAGANVLTF.

This chain uses TRBV2 with TRBJ1-2; perhaps TRBD1 as D (6 bases). Per the germline V gene, CDR1 is SNHLY and CDR2 is FYNNEI. Trimming left V 2 bases short and J 0 bases short, with 13 bases between. The CDR3 totals 16 residues. The CDR3 protein is CASSETGAGTNYGYTF. The CDR3, as DNA: TGTGCCAGCAGTGAAACGGGGGCAGGGACTAACTATGGCTACACCTTC.

The rearrangement links TRBV18 to TRBJ2-5; D might be TRBD1 or TRBD2, each matching 5 bases. CDR1 is KGHSH and CDR2 is LQKENI in the germline V gene. This CDR3 region has 15 residues. With 6 bases removed from V and 2 bases from J, the gap between germline ends came to 16 bases. CDR3 sequence (DNA): TGTGCCAGCTCCCCTAAGGGGACCCTACAAGAGACCCAGTACTTC. It codes for CASSPKGTLQETQYF.

The V gene is TRBV18, the J gene TRBJ2-5; TRBD1 matches 7 bases. There are 15 residues in the CDR3. The trim removed 2 bases at V and 5 bases at J, leaving 8 bases unmatched. Germline CDR1 and CDR2: KGHSH and LQKENI. CDR3 sequence (DNA): TGTGCCAGCTCACCATTCAAGGGGGCCGAGGAGACCCAGTACTTC. Amino acid sequence: CASSPFKGAEETQYF.

The chain links TRBV7-9 to TRBJ1-5, with a weak D call TRBD1 (5 bases). Trimming pared 5 bases from V and 6 bases from J, leaving 14 bases between. The germline V gene encodes CDR1 SEHNR and CDR2 FQNEAQ (reference sequence). The CDR3 sequence is 14 residues long. CDR3 amino acids: CASSPGEGSQPQHF. For the CDR3, the DNA is TGTGCCAGCAGCCCCGGGGAGGGGAGTCAGCCCCAGCATTTT.

In DNA, the CDR3 is TGTGCCAGTCACCCAGGGGGGTCGAACACCGGGGAGCTGTTTTTT. Its translation is CASHPGGSNTGELFF. The chain carries TRBV7-3 and TRBJ2-2; D is possibly TRBD1 (7 bases). CDR3 size: 15 residues. Trimming stripped 9 bases from V and 0 bases from J, with 14 bases between. Germline CDR1 and CDR2: SGHTA and FQGTGA. Together with reference TRBV7-3 and TRBJ2-2, the CDR3 gives the full variable domain: GAGVSQTPSNKVTEKGKYVELRCDPISGHTALYWYRQSLGQGPEFLIYFQGTGAADDSGLPNDRFFAVRPEGSVSTLKIQRTERGDSAVYLCASHPGGSNTGELFFGEGSRLTVL.

This clone was counted a few times. The rearrangement joins TRBV7-9 to TRBJ1-2; the D is unclear. CDR1 is SEHNR, CDR2 FQNEAQ, per germline (reference sequence). The CDR3 sequence is 11 residues long. Trimming stripped 6 bases from V and 2 bases from J, with 4 bases between. DNA of the CDR3: TGTGCCAGCAGTCAAAACTATGGCTACACCTTC. Protein: CASSQNYGYTF.

V is TRBV2 and J is TRBJ2-7; a possible D gene is TRBD1 (6 bases). The CDR3 extends over 14 amino acids. V was clipped by 1 base and J by 2 bases, with 9 bases between them. Germline assignment: CDR1 SNHLY and CDR2 FYNNEI. The CDR3 loop is CASSEDRVAYEQYF. The CDR3 DNA reads TGTGCCAGCAGTGAAGACAGGGTGGCCTACGAGCAGTACTTC.

This clone showed up just once. The chain carries TRBV7-2 and TRBJ1-2, with 10 bases matching TRBD1. The germline CDR1 and CDR2 sequences are SGHTA and FQGNSA. The trim removed 5 bases at V and 7 bases at J, leaving 10 bases unmatched. The CDR3 loop spans 15 amino acids. This chain's CDR3 is CASSASGTGDRGYTF. CDR3 nucleotide sequence: TGTGCCAGCAGCGCTTCCGGGACAGGGGATCGTGGCTACACCTTC.

The chain is built from TRBV15 and TRBJ2-3, with D perhaps matching TRBD1 (6 bases). Trimming stripped 0 bases from V and 5 bases from J, with 15 bases between. Germline V gene sequence: CDR1 LNHNV, CDR2 YYDKDF (reference sequence). The CDR3 loop spans 16 amino acids. Here the CDR3 reads CATSRDLTGGLDTQYF. For the CDR3, the DNA is TGTGCCACCAGCAGAGATCTGACAGGAGGTTTAGATACGCAGTATTTT.

There are a few counts of this clone. The chain carries TRBV5-1 and TRBJ1-1; D not certain. The germline gives CDR1 SGHRS, CDR2 YFSETQ. Deletions cut 0 bases from V and 4 bases from J, with 13 bases between. The CDR3 runs to 15 residues. The CDR3 DNA is TGCGCCAGCAGCTTGGTTGTGGGTTTCGGCACTGAAGCTTTCTTT. It is translated as CASSLVVGFGTEAFF.

About this clone itself: At one of its ends the junction is not consistent with the germline gene, which may arise from a read error. This sequence joins TRBV7-7 and TRBJ2-7, with 7 positions matching TRBD1. This CDR3 region has 13 residues. Germline CDR1 is SSHAT and CDR2 is FNYEAQ (reference sequence). The CDR3 DNA follows: TGTGCTAGCAGCTTAGAGACAGGGCTCGAGCAGTACTTC. It codes for CASSLETGLEQYF.